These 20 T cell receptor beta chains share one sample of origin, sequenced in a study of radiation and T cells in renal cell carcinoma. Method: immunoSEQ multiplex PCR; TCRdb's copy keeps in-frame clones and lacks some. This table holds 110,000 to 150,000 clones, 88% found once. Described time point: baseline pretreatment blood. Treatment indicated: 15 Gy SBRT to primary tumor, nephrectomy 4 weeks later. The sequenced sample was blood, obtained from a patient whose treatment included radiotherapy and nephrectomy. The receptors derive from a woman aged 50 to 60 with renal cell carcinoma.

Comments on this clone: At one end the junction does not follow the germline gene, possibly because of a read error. As DNA, the CDR3 is TGCGCCAGCAGCTTATGGTCCTCTGGAAACACCATGTATTTT. It translates to CASSLWSSGNTMYF. The rearrangement joins TRBV5-1 to TRBJ1-3; D not certain. Germline assignment: CDR1 SGHRS and CDR2 YFSETQ. This CDR3 region has 14 residues.

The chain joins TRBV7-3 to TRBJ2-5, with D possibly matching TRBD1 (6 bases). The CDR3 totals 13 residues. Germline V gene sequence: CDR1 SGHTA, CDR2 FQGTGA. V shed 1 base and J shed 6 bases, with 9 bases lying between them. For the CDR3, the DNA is TGTGCCAGCAGCTTAAGTCAGGGGCAGACCCAGTACTTC. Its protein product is CASSLSQGQTQYF.

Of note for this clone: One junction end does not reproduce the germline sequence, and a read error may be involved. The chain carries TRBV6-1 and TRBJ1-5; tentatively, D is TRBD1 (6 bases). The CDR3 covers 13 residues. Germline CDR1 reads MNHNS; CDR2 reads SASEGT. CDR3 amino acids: CASSAKEGGRGYF. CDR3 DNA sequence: TGTGCCAGCAGTGCCAAGGAGGGGGGGCGCGGATATTTT.

The CDR3: CASRNPGGDTGELFF. The CDR3 DNA reads TGTGCCAGCAGAAATCCAGGGGGGGACACCGGGGAGCTGTTTTTT. V and J are TRBV2 and TRBJ2-2; the D call may be TRBD1 or TRBD2 (7 bases each). CDR1 is SNHLY and CDR2 is FYNNEI in the germline V gene. This CDR3 region has 15 residues. V was cut by 6 bases and J by 3 bases, with 14 bases left in between. The full variable domain, its missing parts supplied by reference TRBV2 and TRBJ2-2, is EPEVTQTPSHQVTQMGQEVILRCVPISNHLYFYWYRQILGQKVEFLVSFYNNEISEKSEIFDDQFSVERPDGSNFTLKIRSTKLEDSAMYFCASRNPGGDTGELFFGEGSRLTVL.

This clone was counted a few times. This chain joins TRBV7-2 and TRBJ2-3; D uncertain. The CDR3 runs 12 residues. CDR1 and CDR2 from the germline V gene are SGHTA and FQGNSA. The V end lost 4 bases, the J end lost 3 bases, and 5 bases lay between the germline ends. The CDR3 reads CASSYNTDTQYF. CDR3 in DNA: TGTGCCAGCAGCTATAATACAGATACGCAGTATTTT. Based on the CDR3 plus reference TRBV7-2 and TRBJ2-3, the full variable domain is GAGVSQSPSNKVTEKGKDVELRCDPISGHTALYWYRQSLGQGLEFLIYFQGNSAPDKSGLPSDRFSAERTGGSVSTLTIQRTQQEDSAVYLCASSYNTDTQYFGPGTRLTVL.

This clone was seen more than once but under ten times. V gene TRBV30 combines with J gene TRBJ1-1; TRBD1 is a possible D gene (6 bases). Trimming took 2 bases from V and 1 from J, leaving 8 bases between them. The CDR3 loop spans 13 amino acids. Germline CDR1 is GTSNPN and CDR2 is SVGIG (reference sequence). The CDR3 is CAWSYRANTEAFF. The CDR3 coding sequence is TGTGCCTGGAGTTACAGGGCGAACACTGAAGCTTTCTTT. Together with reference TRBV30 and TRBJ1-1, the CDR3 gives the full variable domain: SQTIHQWPATLVQPVGSPLSLECTVEGTSNPNLYWYRQAAGRGLQLLFYSVGIGQISSEVPQNLSASRPQDRQFILSSKKLLLSDSGFYLCAWSYRANTEAFFGQGTRLTVV.

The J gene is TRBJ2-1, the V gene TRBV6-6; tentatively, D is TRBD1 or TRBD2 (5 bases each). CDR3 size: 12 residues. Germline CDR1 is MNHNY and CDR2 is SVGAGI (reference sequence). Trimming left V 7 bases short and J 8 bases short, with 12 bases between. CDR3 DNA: TGTGCCAGCACCATACTAGGGGATGAGCAGTTCTTC. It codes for CASTILGDEQFF.

The CDR3 protein is CASSVLAGAGKDYGYTF. The CDR3 bases are TGTGCCAGTAGTGTACTAGCCGGGGCCGGGAAGGACTATGGCTACACCTTC. The chain carries TRBV19 and TRBJ1-2, with D perhaps TRBD1 (5 bases). CDR3 length: 17 residues. V shed 5 bases and J shed 3 bases, with 22 bases lying between them. Germline loops: CDR1 LNHDA, CDR2 SQIVND (reference sequence).

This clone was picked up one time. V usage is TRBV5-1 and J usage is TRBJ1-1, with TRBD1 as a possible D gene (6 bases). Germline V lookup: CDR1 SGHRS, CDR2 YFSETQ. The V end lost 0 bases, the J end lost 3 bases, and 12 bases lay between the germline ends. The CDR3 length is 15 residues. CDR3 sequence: CASSLGWGPDTEAFF. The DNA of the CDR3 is TGCGCCAGCAGCTTGGGGTGGGGGCCGGACACTGAAGCTTTCTTT.

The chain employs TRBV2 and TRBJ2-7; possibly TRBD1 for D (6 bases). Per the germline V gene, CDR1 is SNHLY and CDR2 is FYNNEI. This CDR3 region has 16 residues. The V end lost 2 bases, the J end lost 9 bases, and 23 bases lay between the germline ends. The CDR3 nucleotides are TGTGCCAGCAGTGAAAACGGTCCCGGGTCCCGAGGGGGGCAGTACTTC. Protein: CASSENGPGSRGGQYF. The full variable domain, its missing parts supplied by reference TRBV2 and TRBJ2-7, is EPEVTQTPSHQVTQMGQEVILRCVPISNHLYFYWYRQILGQKVEFLVSFYNNEISEKSEIFDDQFSVERPDGSNFTLKIRSTKLEDSAMYFCASSENGPGSRGGQYFGPGTRLTVT.

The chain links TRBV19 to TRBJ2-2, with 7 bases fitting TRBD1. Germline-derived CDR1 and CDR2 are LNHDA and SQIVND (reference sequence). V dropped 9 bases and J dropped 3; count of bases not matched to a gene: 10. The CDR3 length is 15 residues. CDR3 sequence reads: CASLLAGGYTGELFF. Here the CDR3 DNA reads TGTGCCAGCCTACTGGCAGGGGGATACACCGGGGAGCTGTTTTTT.

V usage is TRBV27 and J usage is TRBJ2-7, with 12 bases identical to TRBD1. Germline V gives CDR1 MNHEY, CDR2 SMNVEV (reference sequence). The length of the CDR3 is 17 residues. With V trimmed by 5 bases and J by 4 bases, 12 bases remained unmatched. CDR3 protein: CASSRSGTGGLVYEQYF. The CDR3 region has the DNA TGTGCCAGCAGTCGTTCCGGGACAGGGGGCCTGGTGTACGAGCAGTACTTC.

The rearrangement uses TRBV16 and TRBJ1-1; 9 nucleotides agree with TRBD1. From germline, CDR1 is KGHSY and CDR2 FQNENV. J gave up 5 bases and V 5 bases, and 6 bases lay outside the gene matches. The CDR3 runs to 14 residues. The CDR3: CASSYRGRRTEAFF. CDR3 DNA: TGTGCCAGCAGCTACAGGGGGCGACGGACTGAAGCTTTCTTT.

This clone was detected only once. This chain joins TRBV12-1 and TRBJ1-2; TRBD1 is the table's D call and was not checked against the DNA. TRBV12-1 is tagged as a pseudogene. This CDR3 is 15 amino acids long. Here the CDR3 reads CASSGQGANFDGYTF. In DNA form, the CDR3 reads TGTGCCAGTTCGGGACAGGGGGCGAACTTTGACGGCTACACCTTC.

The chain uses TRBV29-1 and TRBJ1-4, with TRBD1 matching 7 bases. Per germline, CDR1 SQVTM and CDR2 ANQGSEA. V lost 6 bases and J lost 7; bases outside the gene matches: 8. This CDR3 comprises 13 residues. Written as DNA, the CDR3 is TGCAGCGTGTACCCGACAGGGAGTGAAAAACTGTTTTTT. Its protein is CSVYPTGSEKLFF.

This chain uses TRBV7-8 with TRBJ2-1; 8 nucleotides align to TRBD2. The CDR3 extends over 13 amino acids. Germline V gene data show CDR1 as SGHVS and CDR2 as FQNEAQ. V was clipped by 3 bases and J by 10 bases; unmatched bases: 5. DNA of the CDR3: TGTGCCAGCAGCTTTGGGCGGGGGGCCGAGCAGTTCTTC. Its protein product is CASSFGRGAEQFF.

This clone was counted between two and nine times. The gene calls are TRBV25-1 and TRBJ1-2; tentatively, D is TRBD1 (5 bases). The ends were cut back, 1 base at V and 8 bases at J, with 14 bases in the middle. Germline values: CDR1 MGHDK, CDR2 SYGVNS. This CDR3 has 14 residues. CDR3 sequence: CASSEWQGGGGYTF. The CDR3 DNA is TGTGCCAGCAGTGAATGGCAGGGAGGTGGAGGCTACACCTTC.

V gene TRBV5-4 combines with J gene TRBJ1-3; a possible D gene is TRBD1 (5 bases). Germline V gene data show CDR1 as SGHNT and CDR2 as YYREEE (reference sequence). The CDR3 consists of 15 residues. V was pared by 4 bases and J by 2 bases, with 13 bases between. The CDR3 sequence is CASSPGGVTGNTIYF. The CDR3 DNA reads TGTGCCAGCAGCCCGGGAGGGGTAACTGGAAACACCATATATTTT.

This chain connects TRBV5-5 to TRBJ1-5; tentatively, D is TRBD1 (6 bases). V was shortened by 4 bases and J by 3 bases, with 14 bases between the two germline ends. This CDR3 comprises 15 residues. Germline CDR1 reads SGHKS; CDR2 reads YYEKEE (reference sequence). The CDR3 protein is CASSPGGGVNQPQHF. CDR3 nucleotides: TGTGCCAGCAGCCCCGGTGGGGGCGTCAATCAGCCCCAGCATTTT.

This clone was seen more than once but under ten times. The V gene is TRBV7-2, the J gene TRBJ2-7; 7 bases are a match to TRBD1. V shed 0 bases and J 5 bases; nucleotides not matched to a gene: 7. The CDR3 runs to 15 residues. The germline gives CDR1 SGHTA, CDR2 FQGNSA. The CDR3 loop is CASSLATGSSNEQYF. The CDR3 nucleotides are TGTGCCAGCAGCTTAGCGACAGGGTCCAGCAACGAGCAGTACTTC.